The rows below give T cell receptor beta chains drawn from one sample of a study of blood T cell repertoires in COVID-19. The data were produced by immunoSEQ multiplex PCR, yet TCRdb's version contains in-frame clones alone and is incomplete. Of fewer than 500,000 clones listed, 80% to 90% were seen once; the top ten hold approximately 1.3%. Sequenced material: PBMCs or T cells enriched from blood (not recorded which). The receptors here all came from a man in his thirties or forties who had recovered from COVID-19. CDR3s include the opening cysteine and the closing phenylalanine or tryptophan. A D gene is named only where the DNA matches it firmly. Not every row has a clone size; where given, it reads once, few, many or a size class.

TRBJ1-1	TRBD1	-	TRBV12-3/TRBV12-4	CASSLGAGQGPFF	TGTGCCAGCAGTTTAGGTGCGGGACAGGGGCCTTTCTTT
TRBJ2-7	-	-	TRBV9	CASSAADFRSREQYF	TGTGCCAGCAGCGCAGCGGACTTCAGGTCTAGAGAGCAGTACTTC
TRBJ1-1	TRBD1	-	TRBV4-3	CASSQETGGWGGAEAFF	TGCGCCAGCAGCCAAGAGACAGGGGGCTGGGGAGGCGCTGAAGCTTTCTTT
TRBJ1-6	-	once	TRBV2	CASIQDGGSPLHF	TGTGCCAGCATCCAAGACGGCGGTTCACCCCTCCACTTT
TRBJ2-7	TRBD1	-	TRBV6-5	CASVNRDRGNEQYF	TGTGCCAGCGTCAACCGGGACAGGGGGAATGAGCAGTACTTC
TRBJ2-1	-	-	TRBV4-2	CASSPQPGLDYNEQFF	TGTGCCAGCAGCCCACAGCCGGGACTGGATTACAATGAGCAGTTCTTC
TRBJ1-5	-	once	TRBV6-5	CASSRQPLSNQPQHF	TGTGCCAGCAGCAGACAGCCCCTTAGCAATCAGCCCCAGCATTTT
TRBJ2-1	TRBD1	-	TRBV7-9	CASSQQGADEQFF	TGTGCCAGCAGCCAACAGGGGGCTGATGAGCAGTTCTTC
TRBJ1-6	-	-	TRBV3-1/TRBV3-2	CASSQARGMGSPLHF	TGTGCCAGCAGCCAAGCTAGGGGAATGGGTTCACCCCTCCACTTT
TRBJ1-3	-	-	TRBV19	CASRTRDTIYF	TGTGCCAGTAGAACCCGGGACACCATATATTTT
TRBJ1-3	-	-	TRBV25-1	CASSDEGGSGNTIYF	TGTGCCAGCAGTGACGAAGGGGGCTCTGGAAACACCATATATTTT
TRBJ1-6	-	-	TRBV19	CASSSVGSSYNSPLHF	TGTGCCAGTAGTAGTGTGGGGAGCTCCTATAATTCACCCCTCCACTTT
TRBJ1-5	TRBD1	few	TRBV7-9	CASSLGTGAAQPQHF	TGTGCCAGCAGCCTAGGGACAGGGGCGGCTCAGCCCCAGCATTTT
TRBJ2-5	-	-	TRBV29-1	CSVLAQETQYF	TGCAGCGTTCTGGCCCAAGAGACCCAGTACTTC
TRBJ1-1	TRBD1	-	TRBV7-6	CASSLQPGQLTEAFF	TGTGCCAGCAGCTTACAACCGGGACAGCTCACTGAAGCTTTCTTT
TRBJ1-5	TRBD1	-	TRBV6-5	CASSQTGPNQPQHF	TGTGCCAGCAGTCAGACAGGGCCCAATCAGCCCCAGCATTTT
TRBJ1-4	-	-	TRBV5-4	CASSDRGQEKLFF	TGTGCCAGCAGCGACCGAGGACAGGAAAAACTGTTTTTT
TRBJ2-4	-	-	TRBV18	CASSPRRIGQTKGAKNIQYF	TGTGCCAGCTCACCAAGGCGAATAGGACAGACTAAAGGAGCCAAAAACATTCAGTACTTC
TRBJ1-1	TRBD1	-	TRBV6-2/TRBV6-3	CASSFTGGPTEAFF	TGTGCCAGCAGTTTTACAGGGGGCCCCACTGAAGCTTTCTTT
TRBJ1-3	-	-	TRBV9	CASSPWGVSGNTIYF	TGTGCCAGCAGCCCGTGGGGAGTCTCTGGAAACACCATATATTTT
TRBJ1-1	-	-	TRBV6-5	CASTWRQGNTEAFF	TGTGCCAGCACTTGGCGGCAGGGGAACACTGAAGCTTTCTTT
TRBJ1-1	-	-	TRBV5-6	CASSFGGLGEAFF	TGTGCCAGCAGCTTTGGGGGGTTAGGTGAAGCTTTCTTT
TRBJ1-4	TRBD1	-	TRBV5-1	CASSPGTGGEKLFF	TGCGCCAGCAGTCCCGGGACAGGGGGCGAAAAACTGTTTTTT
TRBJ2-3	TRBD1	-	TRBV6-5	CASNRDREITDTQYF	TGTGCCAGCAACAGGGACAGGGAAATCACAGATACGCAGTATTTT
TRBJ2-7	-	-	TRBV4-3	CASSREGGFSYEQYF	TGCGCCAGCAGCCGGGAGGGGGGTTTCTCCTACGAGCAGTACTTC
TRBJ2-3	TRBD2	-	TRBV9	CASSGPSGGIVDTQYF	TGTGCCAGCAGTGGCCCTAGCGGGGGGATTGTAGATACGCAGTATTTT
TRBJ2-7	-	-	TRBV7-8	CASSTMETGSYEQYF	TGTGCCAGCAGCACCATGGAGACAGGCTCCTACGAGCAGTACTTC
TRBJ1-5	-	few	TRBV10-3	CATYQGGGGNQPQHF	TGTGCCACTTACCAGGGTGGGGGGGGCAATCAGCCCCAGCATTTT
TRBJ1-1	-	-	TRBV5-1	CASSLEAGENGEAFF	TGCGCCAGCAGCTTGGAGGCAGGGGAAAACGGTGAAGCTTTCTTT
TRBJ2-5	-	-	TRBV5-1	CASSEAPPDRPQETQYF	TGCGCCAGCAGCGAGGCCCCCCCCGACAGGCCGCAAGAGACCCAGTACTTC
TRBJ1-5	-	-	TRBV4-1	CASSQGQRGSSQHF	TGCGCCAGCAGCCAAGGGCAGCGGGGTAGTTCCCAGCATTTT
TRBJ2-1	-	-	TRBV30	CAGILVDSYNEQFF	TGTGCCGGGATCCTAGTGGACTCCTACAATGAGCAGTTCTTC
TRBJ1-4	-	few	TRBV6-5	CASSYDREHEKLFF	TGTGCCAGCAGTTACGACAGAGAGCATGAAAAACTGTTTTTT
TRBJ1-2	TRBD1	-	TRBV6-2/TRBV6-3	CASSTHRGDYGYTF	TGTGCCAGCAGCACACACAGGGGAGACTATGGCTACACCTTC
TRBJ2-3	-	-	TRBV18	CASSPINAGATDTQYF	TGTGCCAGCTCACCGATTAATGCGGGTGCCACAGATACGCAGTATTTT
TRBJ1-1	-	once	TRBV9	CASSAVGRDTEAFF	TGTGCCAGCAGCGCTGTAGGTCGGGACACTGAAGCTTTCTTT
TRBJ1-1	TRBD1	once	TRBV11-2	CASSSDRGQGTEAFF	TGTGCCAGCAGCTCCGACAGGGGACAAGGCACTGAAGCTTTCTTT
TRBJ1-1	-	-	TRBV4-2	CASSQEGTLNTEAFF	TGTGCCAGCAGCCAAGAGGGGACACTCAACACTGAAGCTTTCTTT
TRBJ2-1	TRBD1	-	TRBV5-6	CASLRDSIFSDNEQFF	TGTGCCAGCCTCCGGGACAGCATCTTTTCTGACAATGAGCAGTTCTTC
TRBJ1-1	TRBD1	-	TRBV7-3	CASRPGGQVNEAFF	TGTGCCAGCAGACCAGGGGGGCAGGTTAATGAAGCTTTCTTT
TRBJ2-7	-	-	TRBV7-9	CASERDTNSYEQYF	TGTGCCAGCGAGAGGGACACCAACTCCTACGAGCAGTACTTC
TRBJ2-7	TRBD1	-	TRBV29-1	CSVEFADRVYEQYF	TGCAGCGTTGAATTCGCGGACAGGGTTTACGAGCAGTACTTC
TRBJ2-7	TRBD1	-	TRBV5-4	CASSGRDRVDEQYF	TGTGCCAGCAGCGGCCGGGACAGGGTCGACGAGCAGTACTTC
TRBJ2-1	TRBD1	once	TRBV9	CASSVGQGYNEQFF	TGTGCCAGCAGCGTTGGACAGGGGTACAATGAGCAGTTCTTC
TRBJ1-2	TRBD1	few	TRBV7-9	CASSPTGGYGYTF	TGTGCCAGCAGCCCAACAGGGGGCTATGGCTACACCTTC